These 7 T cell receptor beta chains originate from one sample sequenced in a study of blood T cell repertoires in COVID-19. Only in-frame clones appear in the TCRdb table, and some are missing; sequencing was by immunoSEQ multiplex PCR. In the table there are roughly 340,000 clones, around 87% of which are singletons. The sample taken for sequencing was PBMCs or T cells enriched from blood (not recorded which). Receptor source: a man younger than 35 who had recovered from COVID-19.

This clone was recorded a few times. V gene TRBV19 combines with J gene TRBJ2-5, with D possibly TRBD2 on 5 matching bases. This CDR3 has 13 amino acids. The germline V gene has CDR1 LNHDA and CDR2 SQIVND (reference sequence). Trimming removed 3 bases at V and 5 bases at J, with 10 bases between. The CDR3: CASSIPTGETQYF. The CDR3 bases are TGTGCCAGTAGTATTCCGACGGGGGAGACCCAGTACTTC.

The chain couples TRBV5-1 to TRBJ1-2; 8 bases match TRBD1. V shed 0 bases, J shed 5 bases, and the junction held 3 bases outside the gene matches. The CDR3 spans 14 residues. Germline CDR1 reads SGHRS; CDR2 reads YFSETQ. CDR3 loop: CASSLADRGYGYTF. The CDR3 DNA sequence: TGCGCCAGCAGCTTGGCCGACAGGGGATATGGCTACACCTTC.

The chain's CDR3 is CASSPFLNTEAFF. The CDR3 region has the DNA TGTGCCAGCAGCCCGTTCCTGAACACTGAAGCTTTCTTT. This chain connects TRBV27 to TRBJ1-1; D is ambiguous. Germline CDR1 MNHEY, CDR2 SMNVEV (reference sequence). The CDR3 covers 13 residues. The ends were cut back, 6 bases at V and 0 bases at J, with 8 bases in the middle.

V gene TRBV5-1 combines with J gene TRBJ2-3; possibly TRBD2 for D (5 bases). Germline-derived CDR1 and CDR2 are SGHRS and YFSETQ. The germline V and J ends were trimmed by 2 bases and 0 bases, with 22 bases remaining between them. The CDR3 is made up of 19 amino acids. CDR3 protein: CASSLGSGGVGTSTDTQYF. For the CDR3, the DNA is TGCGCCAGCAGCTTAGGTTCAGGAGGAGTAGGAACTAGCACAGATACGCAGTATTTT. Supplemented by reference TRBV5-1 and TRBJ2-3, the full variable domain reads KAGVTQTPRYLIKTRGQQVTLSCSPISGHRSVSWYQQTPGQGLQFLFEYFSETQRNKGNFPGRFSGRQFSNSRSEMNVSTLELGDSALYLCASSLGSGGVGTSTDTQYFGPGTRLTVL.

The V and J genes are TRBV7-9 and TRBJ2-1; the match to TRBD2 covers 10 bases. The ends lost 5 bases at V and 3 bases at J; junction bases unmatched: 10. The CDR3 has 17 residues. The germline CDR1 and CDR2 sequences are SEHNR and FQNEAQ (reference sequence). CDR3 sequence (DNA): TGTGCCAGCAGCCCCCCCATAGCGGGAGGCCTCTACAATGAGCAGTTCTTC. Amino acid sequence: CASSPPIAGGLYNEQFF. The full variable domain, completed using reference TRBV7-9 and TRBJ2-1, is DTGVSQNPRHKITKRGQNVTFRCDPISEHNRLYWYRQTLGQGPEFLTYFQNEAQLEKSRLLSDRFSAERPKGSFSTLEIQRTEQGDSAMYLCASSPPIAGGLYNEQFFGPGTRLTVL.

The chain is built from TRBV19 and TRBJ1-2; 11 bases match TRBD1. Germline lookup yields CDR1 LNHDA and CDR2 SQIVND (reference sequence). J lost 2 bases, V lost 7 bases, and 9 bases had no gene match. The CDR3 length is 16 residues. The CDR3 region is CASNQLRDRGNYGYTF. Here the CDR3 DNA reads TGTGCCAGTAACCAACTAAGGGACAGGGGGAACTATGGCTACACCTTC.

The chain has TRBV7-6 and TRBJ1-2, with a tentative D call TRBD1 (5 bases). The CDR3 consists of 15 residues. V lost 0 bases, J lost 2 bases, and 10 bases lay in between. Germline loops: CDR1 SGHVS, CDR2 FNYEAQ. The chain's CDR3 is CASSLALSGNYGYTF. Written as DNA, the CDR3 is TGTGCCAGCAGCTTAGCGCTGTCAGGGAACTATGGCTACACCTTC.